These 26 T cell receptor beta chains were all obtained from the same sample, sequenced in a study of T cell responses to AZD1222 COVID-19 vaccine. Profiled with immunoSEQ multiplex PCR; TCRdb holds only in-frame clones, not every one. The sample holds roughly 140,000 clones, about 90% seen once. Sequencing used peripheral blood, obtained 28 days after the second AZD1222 dose. The receptors derive from an adult who received the AZD1222 COVID-19 vaccine.

The gene calls are TRBV5-8 and TRBJ2-1; D tentatively reads TRBD1 or TRBD2 (5 bases each). The germline CDR1 and CDR2 sequences are SGHTS and YDEGEE. The CDR3 extends over 15 amino acids. V shed 4 bases and J shed 7 bases, with 18 bases lying between them. The chain's CDR3 is CASSGEGRSFNEQFF. Written as DNA, the CDR3 is TGTGCCAGCAGCGGCGAGGGACGGAGCTTTAATGAGCAGTTCTTC.

This clone was found once. This rearrangement joins TRBV19 to TRBJ2-2, with TRBD2 matching 15 bases. There are 16 residues in the CDR3. The trim removed 7 bases at V and 7 bases at J, leaving 7 bases unmatched. CDR1 and CDR2 (germline): LNHDA, SQIVND (reference sequence). The CDR3: CASIRTSGGAGGELFF. CDR3 nucleotides: TGTGCCAGTATTCGGACTAGCGGGGGGGCCGGCGGGGAGCTGTTTTTT. The variable domain in full, completed from reference TRBV19 and TRBJ2-2, reads DGGITQSPKYLFRKEGQNVTLSCEQNLNHDAMYWYRQDPGQGLRLIYYSQIVNDFQKGDIAEGYSVSREKKESFPLTVTSAQKNPTAFYLCASIRTSGGAGGELFFGEGSRLTVL.

The chain carries TRBV7-9 and TRBJ1-5; the D is unclear. CDR3 length: 14 residues. V was cut by 5 bases and J by 5 bases, with 13 bases left in between. Germline CDR1 and CDR2: SEHNR and FQNEAQ (reference sequence). CDR3 DNA: TGTGCCAGCAGCCAGGACCTCTGGGATCAGCCCCAGCATTTT. Its translation: CASSQDLWDQPQHF.

This chain uses TRBV7-2 with TRBJ1-1; D may be TRBD1 (6 bases). Trimming left V 5 bases short and J 10 bases short, with 20 bases between. The CDR3 is made up of 14 amino acids. Germline V lookup: CDR1 SGHTA, CDR2 FQGNSA. The CDR3 reads CASSPQQGGLGAFF. CDR3 sequence (DNA): TGTGCCAGCAGCCCTCAGCAAGGGGGGCTGGGAGCTTTCTTT. The full variable domain, its missing parts supplied by reference TRBV7-2 and TRBJ1-1, is GAGVSQSPSNKVTEKGKDVELRCDPISGHTALYWYRQSLGQGLEFLIYFQGNSAPDKSGLPSDRFSAERTGGSVSTLTIQRTQQEDSAVYLCASSPQQGGLGAFFGQGTRLTVV.

This clone was counted once. The rearrangement joins TRBV24-1 to TRBJ2-3; D is ambiguous. The CDR3 runs to 11 residues. Trimming left V 2 bases short and J 8 bases short, with 4 bases between. Germline CDR1 reads KGHDR; CDR2 reads SFDVKD. The CDR3 loop is CATSDSSTQYF. As DNA, the CDR3 is TGTGCCACCAGTGATTCCTCTACGCAGTATTTT.

The sample holds a few counts of this clone. The chain carries TRBV4-2 and TRBJ1-2, with 11 bases matching TRBD1. The CDR3 totals 16 residues. Unmatched junction bases numbered 10, after V lost 3 bases and J lost 7 bases. Germline CDR1 reads LGHNA; CDR2 reads YNFKEQ. CDR3 sequence (DNA): TGTGCCAGCAGCCAGGCCTGGACAGGGGGCAAGGCTGGCTACACCTTC. It is translated as CASSQAWTGGKAGYTF.

The CDR3 region is CASRTTGFDTEAFF. CDR3 bases: TGTGCCAGTAGAACGACAGGGTTTGACACTGAAGCTTTCTTT. The chain couples TRBV19 to TRBJ1-1; 7 positions agree with TRBD1. The length of the CDR3 is 14 residues. Trimming at V came to 6 bases and at J to 3 bases, leaving 7 bases not matched to a gene. The germline V gene encodes CDR1 LNHDA and CDR2 SQIVND (reference sequence).

The chain is built from TRBV7-2 and TRBJ1-4; TRBD1 might be the D (5 bases). CDR1 is SGHTA and CDR2 is FQGNSA in the germline V gene. V was clipped by 1 base and J by 6 bases, with 9 bases between them. This CDR3 region has 14 residues. CDR3 residues: CASSLGGEYEKLFF. In DNA, the CDR3 is TGTGCCAGCAGCTTAGGAGGGGAGTATGAAAAACTGTTTTTT.

The chain employs TRBV19 and TRBJ1-5; 8 bases fit TRBD1. The CDR3 has 17 amino acids. After removal of 8 bases from V and 6 bases from J, the junction contained 18 bases not matched to a gene. Germline V lookup: CDR1 LNHDA, CDR2 SQIVND (reference sequence). CDR3 nucleotide sequence: TGTGCCAGTCATGGTGTGGAGACAGGGGCTCGCCGTCAGCCCCAGCATTTT. Translated, it gives CASHGVETGARRQPQHF. Supplemented by reference TRBV19 and TRBJ1-5, the full variable domain reads DGGITQSPKYLFRKEGQNVTLSCEQNLNHDAMYWYRQDPGQGLRLIYYSQIVNDFQKGDIAEGYSVSREKKESFPLTVTSAQKNPTAFYLCASHGVETGARRQPQHFGDGTRLSIL.

V usage is TRBV6-5 and J usage is TRBJ1-1; tentative D call: TRBD1 (5 bases). Germline values: CDR1 MNHEY, CDR2 SVGAGI. Trimming shortened V by 2 bases and J by 6 bases, and 19 bases separated the two germline ends. This CDR3 comprises 16 residues. The CDR3 DNA reads as TGTGCCAGCAGTTACGGTCGGGGCCAACATATCGCTGAAGCTTTCTTT. This sequence encodes CASSYGRGQHIAEAFF.

Concerning this clone: Germline is not matched at one junction end, which may reflect a read error. This sequence joins TRBV5-4 and TRBJ1-6; D gene ambiguous. CDR3 length equals 13 residues. The germline V gene has CDR1 SGHNT and CDR2 YYREEE (reference sequence). The CDR3 is CASSLATERPSDF. CDR3 DNA sequence: TGTGCCAGCAGCTTGGCGACCGAACGTCCCTCCGACTTT.

The V call is TRBV28, the J call TRBJ1-6; D unclear. Germline V gene lookup returns CDR1 MDHEN and CDR2 SYDVKM. This CDR3 is built from 15 residues. Trimming took 4 bases from V and 7 from J, leaving 14 bases between them. CDR3 coding DNA: TGTGCCAGCAGTTCCTCGACCAACAAGAATTCACCCCTCCACTTT. This gives the protein CASSSSTNKNSPLHF.

V gene TRBV6-1 combines with J gene TRBJ2-3; 8 bases fit TRBD2. Germline V gives CDR1 MNHNS, CDR2 SASEGT. CDR3 size: 15 residues. Trimming cost V 2 bases and J 6 bases; bases outside gene matches: 7. In nucleotides, the CDR3 is TGTGCCAGCAGTGAAAACGGGAGGGCTACGGATACGCAGTATTTT. Translation: CASSENGRATDTQYF.

The chain uses TRBV7-9 and TRBJ1-1, with 8 bases aligning to TRBD1. CDR1 is SEHNR and CDR2 is FQNEAQ in the germline V gene (reference sequence). This CDR3 spans 15 amino acids. J lost 5 bases, V lost 0 bases, and 5 bases had no gene match. The CDR3: CASSLANRGRTEAFF. CDR3 coding DNA: TGTGCCAGCAGCTTAGCGAACAGGGGGAGGACTGAAGCTTTCTTT.

The V call is TRBV27, the J call TRBJ2-2; no reliable D call. Germline CDR1 reads MNHEY; CDR2 reads SMNVEV (reference sequence). CDR3 length equals 14 residues. Trimming shortened V by 8 bases and J by 5 bases, and 15 bases separated the two germline ends. The CDR3 sequence: CASGVALGTGELFF. CDR3 bases: TGTGCCAGCGGGGTCGCACTCGGAACCGGGGAGCTGTTTTTT.

The chain links TRBV4-2 to TRBJ1-6; 7 positions agree with TRBD1. The trim removed 0 bases at V and 9 bases at J, leaving 5 bases unmatched. Germline CDR1 LGHNA, CDR2 YNFKEQ. The CDR3 consists of 15 residues. As DNA, the CDR3 is TGTGCCAGCAGCCAAGATCGACAGGGTAGTTCACCCCTCCACTTT. It translates to CASSQDRQGSSPLHF.

The chain carries TRBV6-5 and TRBJ1-2; no clear D gene. Germline-derived CDR1 and CDR2 are MNHEY and SVGAGI. V was pared by 6 bases and J by 7 bases, with 15 bases between. The CDR3 is 13 amino acids. In nucleotides, the CDR3 is TGTGCCAGCAGCCCGGCTCTCCCCATTGGCTACACCTTC. Residues: CASSPALPIGYTF.

The J gene is TRBJ1-5, the V gene TRBV15; no firm D call. CDR3 length: 13 residues. Per germline, CDR1 LNHNV and CDR2 YYDKDF (reference sequence). V was shortened by 9 bases and J by 6 bases, with 15 bases between the two germline ends. CDR3 sequence reads: CATRVLVGQPQHF. Here the CDR3 DNA reads TGTGCCACTAGGGTCCTGGTAGGTCAGCCCCAGCATTTT.

J is TRBJ1-1 and V is TRBV7-3; D is unclear. Germline CDR1 and CDR2: SGHTA and FQGTGA. The CDR3 runs to 13 residues. With 1 base removed from V and 3 bases from J, the gap between germline ends came to 6 bases. The DNA for the CDR3 is TGTGCCAGCAGCTTAAGCAGTTACACTGAAGCTTTCTTT. Residues: CASSLSSYTEAFF.

The rearrangement joins TRBV6-4 to TRBJ2-2; the D gene is possibly TRBD2 (6 bases). Looked up from germline, CDR1 is MRHNA and CDR2 is SNTAGT. The CDR3 loop spans 14 amino acids. The ends were cut back, 3 bases at V and 5 bases at J, with 10 bases in the middle. Written as DNA, the CDR3 is TGTGCCAGCAGTGAGGGGGGTGAAACCGGGGAGCTGTTTTTT. Translating gives CASSEGGETGELFF.

This chain connects TRBV3-1 (or the pseudogene TRBV3-2) to TRBJ2-1, with TRBD2 matching 12 bases. The trim removed 6 bases at V and 8 bases at J, leaving 17 bases unmatched. Germline CDR1 LGHDT, CDR2 YNNKEL (reference sequence). The CDR3 runs to 18 residues. CDR3 loop: CASSPWRGTSGSKDEQFF. The CDR3 region has the DNA TGTGCCAGCAGTCCGTGGAGGGGGACTAGCGGGTCCAAGGATGAGCAGTTCTTC.

This chain joins TRBV7-2 and TRBJ1-2, with 7 nucleotides matching TRBD1. The CDR3 consists of 14 residues. After removal of 6 bases from V and 4 bases from J, the junction contained 8 bases not matched to a gene. Germline V gives CDR1 SGHTA, CDR2 FQGNSA. This CDR3 reads CASSSAGTAYGYTF. The CDR3 region has the DNA TGTGCCAGCAGTTCAGCCGGGACAGCCTATGGCTACACCTTC.

The chain combines TRBV6-5 with TRBJ2-3; D is possibly TRBD1 (5 bases). V shed 6 bases and J shed 0 bases, with 10 bases lying between them. CDR3 size: 14 residues. CDR1 is MNHEY and CDR2 is SVGAGI in the germline V gene. The CDR3 coding sequence is TGTGCCAGCAGACGACAGTCAAGCACAGATACGCAGTATTTT. It codes for CASRRQSSTDTQYF.

Remarks on this clone: The junction shows a germline mismatch at one end, possibly a read error. The gene calls are TRBV3-1 (or the pseudogene TRBV3-2) and TRBJ1-5; D may be TRBD1 (5 bases). Germline CDR1 and CDR2: LGHDT and YNNKEL (reference sequence). The CDR3 consists of 12 residues. The CDR3 DNA is TGTGCCAGCAGTCAAGGGGATCAGCCCCAGCATTTT. It is translated as CASSQGDQPQHF.

This chain uses TRBV2 with TRBJ1-1, with 8 bases fitting TRBD1. CDR3 length: 14 residues. V was clipped by 7 bases and J by 2 bases; unmatched bases: 6. CDR1 and CDR2 (germline): SNHLY, FYNNEI. This CDR3 reads CASTKGQGNTEAFF. The CDR3 region has the DNA TGTGCCAGCACGAAAGGACAGGGAAACACTGAAGCTTTCTTT.

As for this clone: This specimen includes other DNA sequences encoding the same CDR3. The chain links TRBV3-1 (or the pseudogene TRBV3-2) to TRBJ1-1, with D possibly matching TRBD1 (5 bases). CDR1 LGHDT and CDR2 YNNKEL come from the germline V gene (reference sequence). V was trimmed by 1 base and J by 5 bases, leaving 11 bases between them. The CDR3 has 14 residues. CDR3 coding DNA: TGTGCCAGCAGCCAAGGGGGAAGGGGAACTGAAGCTTTCTTT. Translation gives CASSQGGRGTEAFF.